One T cell receptor (beta chain) is described in this entry. The protocol was immunoSEQ multiplex PCR, while the TCRdb copy is restricted to in-frame clones and leaves out a portion. The sample records approximately 250,000 clones, 80% to 90% being singletons. These data are taken from a study of blood T cell repertoires in COVID-19. Study details: From T cells, B-cell-depleted T cells, or PBMCs came the material, which was cDNA or gDNA.

The CDR3 length is 17 residues. The genes are TRBV21-1 and TRBJ2-7; no DNA check was done on the table's D call, TRBD2. TRBV21-1 is a pseudogene segment. This TCR derives from a woman in her twenties or thirties with acute COVID-19. Sequencing was performed on PBMCs or T cells enriched from blood (not recorded which). The CDR3 DNA is TGTGCCAGCAGCAAAGTCGCTAACGTGAACCTCTCCTACGAGCAGTACTTC. Its translation: CASSKVANVNLSYEQYF.